Presented here are 18 T cell receptor beta chains from one specimen sequenced in a study of glioma-infiltrating T cells. TCR alpha and beta CDR3 regions were amplified from RNA using iRepertoire nested multiplex PCR. TCRdb re-called the multiplex PCR reads with MiXCR, one entry per CDR3 protein. The sample includes about 110,000 distinct CDR3 sequences, about 25% of them seen just once. The sequencing sample was made of glioma tissue, nonneoplastic brain tissue, or PBMCs (not recorded which). The source of these receptors is a human donor with low-grade glioma or glioblastoma, undergoing nonglioma brain surgery, or in good health (not recorded which).

The V gene is TRBV29-1, the J gene TRBJ2-5; D remains ambiguous. The CDR3 runs 13 residues. Germline V gene data show CDR1 as SQVTM and CDR2 as ANQGSEA. V was cut by 2 bases and J by 3 bases, with 10 bases left in between. The CDR3 coding sequence is TGCAGCGTTGAATGGCAGAAAAAAGAGACCCAGTACTTC. This codes for CSVEWQKKETQYF.

At least ten counts were recorded for this clonotype. The CDR3 sequence is CAYGAGSTSTDTQYF. The CDR3 nucleotides read TGTGCCTACGGGGCAGGGTCCACTAGCACAGATACGCAGTATTTT. The V and J genes are TRBV28 and TRBJ2-3; D could derive from TRBD1 or TRBD2 (5 bases each). Germline lookup yields CDR1 MDHEN and CDR2 SYDVKM. The ends were cut back, 11 bases at V and 0 bases at J, with 18 bases in the middle. The CDR3 contains 15 residues.

This clonotype was detected a few times. The J gene is TRBJ2-7, the V gene TRBV29-1; no clear D. V was clipped by 7 bases and J by 7 bases, with 14 bases between them. The CDR3 spans 11 residues. Per germline, CDR1 SQVTM and CDR2 ANQGSEA. CDR3 residues: CSAAGLGEQYF. As DNA, the CDR3 is TGCAGCGCCGCCGGCTTAGGGGAGCAGTACTTC.

Turning to this clonotype: Being one base from a much bigger clone, this may be a read error. The V and J genes are TRBV29-1 and TRBJ1-3; no firm D call. Germline-derived CDR1 and CDR2 are SQVTM and ANQGSEA. Trimming took 8 bases from V and 5 from J, leaving 16 bases between them. This CDR3 region has 13 residues. The CDR3 region is CSSRESTRNTIYF. CDR3 coding DNA: TGCAGCTCCCGGGAGTCTACCAGAAACACCATATATTTT.

This clonotype was observed at least ten times. V usage is TRBV12-5 and J usage is TRBJ1-1, with D possibly matching TRBD1 (6 bases). This CDR3 is built from 14 residues. Trimming removed 4 bases from V and 1 base from J, with 10 bases in between. Germline CDR1 is LGHNT and CDR2 is FRNRAP. Written as DNA, the CDR3 is TGTGCTAGTGGTTCCCTGGACAGGAACACTGAAGCTTTCTTT. Encoded protein: CASGSLDRNTEAFF.

This clonotype was recorded at least ten times. This chain links TRBV6-1 with TRBJ2-3, with 8 bases identical to TRBD2. The V gene end was trimmed by 8 bases and the J gene end by 2 bases; junction bases not matched to a gene: 12. Germline V gene sequence: CDR1 MNHNS, CDR2 SASEGT. There are 16 residues in the CDR3. In DNA form, the CDR3 reads TGTGCCAGCGTCCCTCCCGGGACTAGGAACACAGATACGCAGTATTTT. Translation: CASVPPGTRNTDTQYF.

This chain uses TRBV6-6 with TRBJ2-7; D possibly corresponds to TRBD1 (5 bases). The CDR3 is 14 residues long. The ends were cut back, 2 bases at V and 7 bases at J, with 15 bases in the middle. Germline CDR1 and CDR2: MNHNY and SVGAGI (reference sequence). Written as DNA, the CDR3 is TGTGCCAGCAGTTACCAGGGATCCTACAATGAGCAGTACTTC. Amino acid sequence: CASSYQGSYNEQYF.

At least ten counts were recorded for this clonotype. J is TRBJ2-3 and V is TRBV2; D is undetermined. Trimming cost V 7 bases and J 6 bases, with 11 bases left between them. The CDR3 extends over 12 amino acids. The germline gives CDR1 SNHLY, CDR2 FYNNEI. The CDR3 region is CASTPPGDTQYF. CDR3 in DNA: TGTGCCAGCACCCCCCCTGGGGATACGCAGTATTTT.

The chain links TRBV24-1 to TRBJ2-1; 8 bases are a match to TRBD1. This CDR3 has 17 amino acids. Unmatched junction bases numbered 9, after V lost 2 bases and J lost 4 bases. Germline loops: CDR1 KGHDR, CDR2 SFDVKD. In DNA, the CDR3 is TGTGCCACCAGTGATTCTTCCGGGACAGGTTTTTACAATGAGCAGTTCTTC. Amino acids: CATSDSSGTGFYNEQFF.

With regard to this clonotype: A much larger clone lies one base from this, so it may be a read error. The V call is TRBV20-1, the J call TRBJ2-2, with TRBD2 matching 16 bases. V lost 3 bases to trimming and J lost 6 bases; unmatched junction nucleotides: 13. The CDR3 totals 19 residues. The germline V gene encodes CDR1 DFQATT and CDR2 SNEGSKA (reference sequence). The CDR3 region is CSASSAGLAGGWDAGELFF. DNA of the CDR3: TGCAGTGCTAGTTCCGCGGGACTAGCGGGAGGGTGGGACGCCGGGGAGCTGTTTTTT.

This clonotype was found a few times. The rearrangement uses TRBV18 and TRBJ2-6, with D unclear. The ends were cut back, 3 bases at V and 2 bases at J, with 11 bases in the middle. The CDR3 covers 16 residues. Germline V CDR1 and CDR2: KGHSH, LQKENI. The DNA for the CDR3 is TGTGCCAGCTCACCCAATACTATTACTGGGGCCAACGTCCTGACTTTC. Translation gives CASSPNTITGANVLTF.

Comment on this clonotype: The CDR3 does not close with the conserved phenylalanine or tryptophan, likely indicating a read error. This chain joins TRBV5-1 and TRBJ2-5; TRBD1 agrees at 9 bases. J was trimmed by 5 bases and V by 3 bases; bases with no gene match: 8. The CDR3 is 15 amino acids. The V gene's germline CDR1 is SGHRS and CDR2 YFSETQ. CDR3 in DNA: TGCGCCAGCAGCTCGAATACAGGGGGCGGTGAGACCCAGTACTCC. Protein: CASSSNTGGGETQYS.

This clonotype has at least ten counts. The chain combines TRBV29-1 with TRBJ1-2; D is undetermined. V was pared by 5 bases and J by 9 bases, with 13 bases between. Germline CDR1 reads SQVTM; CDR2 reads ANQGSEA. The CDR3 spans 11 residues. CDR3 amino acids: CSVIQDFSYTF. The CDR3 coding sequence is TGCAGCGTTATTCAGGATTTCAGCTACACCTTC.

J is TRBJ2-5 and V is TRBV30, with a possible D match to TRBD2 (6 bases). Trimming left V 6 bases short and J 5 bases short, with 16 bases between. Per germline, CDR1 GTSNPN and CDR2 SVGIG (reference sequence). The length of the CDR3 is 13 residues. The CDR3 DNA follows: TGTGCCTGTCCGGGACTGACTTTTGAGACCCAGTACTTC. Amino acid sequence: CACPGLTFETQYF.

V usage is TRBV29-1 and J usage is TRBJ2-1; 11 bases match TRBD2. Germline loops: CDR1 SQVTM, CDR2 ANQGSEA. This CDR3 region has 13 residues. After removal of 5 bases from V and 7 bases from J, the junction contained 4 bases not matched to a gene. The CDR3 region is CSVFSGRANEQFF. DNA for the CDR3: TGCAGCGTTTTTAGCGGGAGGGCTAATGAGCAGTTCTTC.

This clonotype was found many times. This rearrangement joins TRBV5-1 to TRBJ2-1; TRBD1 aligns across 9 bases. The germline CDR1 and CDR2 sequences are SGHRS and YFSETQ. Trimming cost V 3 bases and J 3 bases; bases outside gene matches: 4. This CDR3 is 15 amino acids long. The CDR3 DNA sequence: TGCGCCAGCAGCTCCAAGGGACAGGGCTACAATGAGCAGTTCTTC. Its translation is CASSSKGQGYNEQFF.

This clonotype showed up many times. This chain joins TRBV5-1 and TRBJ1-2; D is unresolved. The V end lost 1 base, the J end lost 8 bases, and 15 bases lay between the germline ends. The CDR3 extends over 14 amino acids. From germline, CDR1 is SGHRS and CDR2 YFSETQ. The CDR3 loop reads CASSLLKEGSGYTF. The CDR3 nucleotides are TGCGCCAGCAGCTTGTTGAAGGAAGGGAGCGGCTACACCTTC.

This chain uses TRBV20-1 with TRBJ2-7; no clear D. Trimming removed 3 bases from V and 4 bases from J, with 7 bases in between. Germline CDR1 is DFQATT and CDR2 is SNEGSKA (reference sequence). The CDR3 runs to 11 residues. The CDR3 DNA is TGCAGTGCTAGGCGCCTGTACGAGCAGTACTTC. Protein: CSARRLYEQYF.